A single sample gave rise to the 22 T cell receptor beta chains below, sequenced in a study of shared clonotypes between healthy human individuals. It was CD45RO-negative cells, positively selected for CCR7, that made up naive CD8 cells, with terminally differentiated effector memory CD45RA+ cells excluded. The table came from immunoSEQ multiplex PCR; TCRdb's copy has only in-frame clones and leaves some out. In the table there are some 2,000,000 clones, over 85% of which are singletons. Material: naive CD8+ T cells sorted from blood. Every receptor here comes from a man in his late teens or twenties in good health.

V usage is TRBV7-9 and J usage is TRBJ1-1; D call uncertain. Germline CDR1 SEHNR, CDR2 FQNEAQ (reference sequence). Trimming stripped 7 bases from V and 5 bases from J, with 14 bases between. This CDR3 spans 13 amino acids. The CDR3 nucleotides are TGTGCCAGCACCCCCATGGGCAGAACTGAAGCTTTCTTT. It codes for CASTPMGRTEAFF.

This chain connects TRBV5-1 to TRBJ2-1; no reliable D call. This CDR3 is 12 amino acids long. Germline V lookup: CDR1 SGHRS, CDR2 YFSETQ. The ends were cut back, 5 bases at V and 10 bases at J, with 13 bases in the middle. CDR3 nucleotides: TGCGCCAGCAGATTGCACCTTGAGGAGCAGTTCTTC. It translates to CASRLHLEEQFF.

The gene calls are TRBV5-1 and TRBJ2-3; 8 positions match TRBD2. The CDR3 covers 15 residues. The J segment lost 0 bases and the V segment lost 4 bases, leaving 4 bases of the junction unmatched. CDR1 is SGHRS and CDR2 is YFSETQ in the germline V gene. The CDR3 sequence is CASSHRLASTDTQYF. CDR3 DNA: TGCGCCAGCAGCCACCGACTAGCGAGCACAGATACGCAGTATTTT.

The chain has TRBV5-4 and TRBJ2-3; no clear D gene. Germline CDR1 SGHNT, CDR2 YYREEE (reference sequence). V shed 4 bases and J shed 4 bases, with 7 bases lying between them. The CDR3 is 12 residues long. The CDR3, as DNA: TGTGCCAGCAGCGCACAGCCAGATACGCAGTATTTT. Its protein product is CASSAQPDTQYF.

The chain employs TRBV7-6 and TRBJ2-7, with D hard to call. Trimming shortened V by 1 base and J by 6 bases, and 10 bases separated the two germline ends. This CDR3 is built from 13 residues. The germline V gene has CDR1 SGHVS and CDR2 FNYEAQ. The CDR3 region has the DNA TGTGCCAGCAGCTTAGATGTGCGTGGCGAGCAGTACTTC. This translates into CASSLDVRGEQYF.

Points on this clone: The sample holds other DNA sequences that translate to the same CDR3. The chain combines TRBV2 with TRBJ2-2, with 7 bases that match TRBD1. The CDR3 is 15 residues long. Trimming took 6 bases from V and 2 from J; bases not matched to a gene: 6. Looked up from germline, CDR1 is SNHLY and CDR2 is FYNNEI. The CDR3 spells CASSDGTANTGELFF. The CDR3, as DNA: TGTGCCAGCAGCGACGGGACAGCCAACACCGGGGAGCTGTTTTTT.

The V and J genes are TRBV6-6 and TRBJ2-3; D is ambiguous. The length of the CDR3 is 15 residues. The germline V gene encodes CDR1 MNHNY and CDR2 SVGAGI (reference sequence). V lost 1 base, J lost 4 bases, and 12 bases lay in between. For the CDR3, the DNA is TGTGCCAGCAGTTACTTGGGGTCCGTGGCAGATACGCAGTATTTT. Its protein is CASSYLGSVADTQYF.

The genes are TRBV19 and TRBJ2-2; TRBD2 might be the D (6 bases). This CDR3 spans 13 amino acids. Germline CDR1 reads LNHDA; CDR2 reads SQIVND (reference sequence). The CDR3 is CAGLESGTGELFF. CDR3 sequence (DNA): TGTGCAGGGTTGGAAAGCGGGACCGGGGAGCTGTTTTTT.

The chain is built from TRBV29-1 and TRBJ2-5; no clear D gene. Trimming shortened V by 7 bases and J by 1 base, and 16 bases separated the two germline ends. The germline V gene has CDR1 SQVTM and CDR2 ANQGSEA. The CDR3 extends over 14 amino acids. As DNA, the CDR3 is TGCAGCGCCCTTGGTGGGCACACCCAAGAGACCCAGTACTTC. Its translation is CSALGGHTQETQYF.

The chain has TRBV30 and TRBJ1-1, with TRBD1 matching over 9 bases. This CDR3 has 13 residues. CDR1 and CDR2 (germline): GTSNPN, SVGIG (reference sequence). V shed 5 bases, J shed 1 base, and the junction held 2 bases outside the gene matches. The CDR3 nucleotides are TGTGCCTGGGAGACAGGGGGGAACACTGAAGCTTTCTTT. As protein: CAWETGGNTEAFF.

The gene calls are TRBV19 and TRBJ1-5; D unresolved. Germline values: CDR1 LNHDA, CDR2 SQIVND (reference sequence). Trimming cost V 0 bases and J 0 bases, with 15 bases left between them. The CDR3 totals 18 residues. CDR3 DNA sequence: TGTGCCAGTAGTATAGAGGTGGTCAGCCGATCTAGCAATCAGCCCCAGCATTTT. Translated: CASSIEVVSRSSNQPQHF.

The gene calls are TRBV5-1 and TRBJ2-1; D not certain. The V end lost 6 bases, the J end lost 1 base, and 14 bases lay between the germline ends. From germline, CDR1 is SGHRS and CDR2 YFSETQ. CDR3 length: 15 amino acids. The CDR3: CASTLYSPSYNEQFF. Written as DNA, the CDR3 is TGCGCCAGCACCTTATATTCTCCTTCCTACAATGAGCAGTTCTTC.

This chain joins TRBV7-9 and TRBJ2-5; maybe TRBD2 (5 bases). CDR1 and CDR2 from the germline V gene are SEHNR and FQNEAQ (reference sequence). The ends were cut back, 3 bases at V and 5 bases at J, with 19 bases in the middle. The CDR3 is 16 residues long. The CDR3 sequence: CASSLMSEGMGETQYF. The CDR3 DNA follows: TGTGCCAGCAGCTTGATGAGCGAGGGAATGGGGGAGACCCAGTACTTC.

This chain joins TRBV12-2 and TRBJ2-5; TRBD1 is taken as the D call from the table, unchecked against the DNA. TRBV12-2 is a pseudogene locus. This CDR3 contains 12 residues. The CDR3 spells CAVKTGGETQYF. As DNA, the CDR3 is TGTGCAGTTAAGACAGGGGGAGAGACCCAGTACTTC.

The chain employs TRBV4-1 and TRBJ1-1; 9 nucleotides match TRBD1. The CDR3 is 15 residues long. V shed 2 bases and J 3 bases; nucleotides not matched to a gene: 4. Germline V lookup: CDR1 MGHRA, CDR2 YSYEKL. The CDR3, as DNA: TGCGCCAGCAGCCAACCTGGGGACAGGGACACTGAAGCTTTCTTT. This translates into CASSQPGDRDTEAFF.

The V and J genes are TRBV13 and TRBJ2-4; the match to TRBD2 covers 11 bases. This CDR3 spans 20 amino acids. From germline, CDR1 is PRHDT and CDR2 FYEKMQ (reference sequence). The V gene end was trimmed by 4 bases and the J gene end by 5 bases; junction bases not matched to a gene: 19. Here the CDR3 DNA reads TGTGCCAGCAGCTCTCGAGGGGTAGCGGGAGGGCAGTGGCGCGAAAACATTCAGTACTTC. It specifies CASSSRGVAGGQWRENIQYF.

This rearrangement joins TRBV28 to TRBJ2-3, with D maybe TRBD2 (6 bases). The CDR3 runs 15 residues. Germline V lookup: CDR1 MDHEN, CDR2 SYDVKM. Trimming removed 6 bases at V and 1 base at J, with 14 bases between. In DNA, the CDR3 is TGTGCCAGCAGCTTACCGGGGACTGGCACAGATACGCAGTATTTT. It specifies CASSLPGTGTDTQYF.

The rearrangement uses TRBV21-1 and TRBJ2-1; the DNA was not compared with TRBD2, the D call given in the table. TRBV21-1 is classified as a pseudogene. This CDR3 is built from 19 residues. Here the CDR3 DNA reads TGTGCCAGCAGCACTTTTCGCCATCTGGGACTAGTAACCTTCAGGGGGCAGTTCTTC. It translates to CASSTFRHLGLVTFRGQFF.

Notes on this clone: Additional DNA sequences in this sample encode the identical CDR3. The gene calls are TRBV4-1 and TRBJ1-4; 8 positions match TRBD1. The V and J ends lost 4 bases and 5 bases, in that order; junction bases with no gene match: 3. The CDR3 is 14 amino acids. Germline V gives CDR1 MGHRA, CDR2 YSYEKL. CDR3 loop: CASSRTGSNEKLFF. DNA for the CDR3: TGCGCCAGCAGCCGGACAGGGTCGAATGAAAAACTGTTTTTT.

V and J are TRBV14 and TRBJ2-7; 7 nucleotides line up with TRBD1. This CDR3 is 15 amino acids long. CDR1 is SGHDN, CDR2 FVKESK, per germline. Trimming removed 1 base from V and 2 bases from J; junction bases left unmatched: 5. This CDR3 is CASSQGTGAPYEQYF. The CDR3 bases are TGTGCCAGCAGCCAAGGTACAGGGGCCCCCTACGAGCAGTACTTC.

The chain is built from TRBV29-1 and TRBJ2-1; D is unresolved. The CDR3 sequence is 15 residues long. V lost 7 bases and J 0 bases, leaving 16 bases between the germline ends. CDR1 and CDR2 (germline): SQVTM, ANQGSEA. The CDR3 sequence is CSGVGASSSYNEQFF. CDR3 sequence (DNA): TGCAGCGGGGTGGGCGCTTCGAGCTCCTACAATGAGCAGTTCTTC.

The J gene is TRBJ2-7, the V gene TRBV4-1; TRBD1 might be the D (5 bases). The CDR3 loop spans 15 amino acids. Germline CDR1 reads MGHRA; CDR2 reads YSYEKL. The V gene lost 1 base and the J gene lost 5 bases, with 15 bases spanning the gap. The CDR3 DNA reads TGCGCCAGCAGCCAAGTGATCGCAGGGAACGACGAGCAGTACTTC. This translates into CASSQVIAGNDEQYF.